Sequencing of this T cell receptor (beta chain) was carried out in a study of Graves' ophthalmopathy and Graves' hyperthyroidism. At the level of the study: The blood sample was drawn at first diagnosis and before any treatment. Study conclusions and caveats: A model of 13 signatures distinguished ophthalmopathy from stable hyperthyroidism at around 91% sensitivity and 81.08% specificity.

Researchers took RNA transcripts and amplified TCR beta CDR3 regions from them. First-round RT-PCR relied on HTBI primers, and a second-round multiplex PCR came next. Via MiXCR, TCRdb re-called the multiplex PCR reads, giving one row per CDR3 protein. In the table there are roughly 160,000 distinct CDR3 sequences, roughly two fifths of which are singletons. This clonotype has at least ten counts. What it binds is unknown. Germline assignment: CDR1 SGHVS and CDR2 FQNEAQ. The CDR3 totals 12 residues. V shed 4 bases and J shed 4 bases, with 7 bases lying between them. The TCR was taken from a man between 25 and 39 years old with Graves' ophthalmopathy. The sequencing input was peripheral blood. The J gene is TRBJ2-5, the V gene TRBV7-8; no clear D gene. For the CDR3, the DNA is TGTGCCAGCAGCTCCCTCCTAGAGACCCAGTACTTC. Encoded protein: CASSSLLETQYF.